This TCR beta chain was sequenced in a study of blood T cell repertoires in COVID-19. Study details: The samples span acute and convalescent COVID-19 from the United States, Italy and Spain. T cells, B-cell-depleted T cells, or PBMCs provided the cDNA or gDNA that served as material.

This CDR3 has 17 amino acids. Germline values: CDR1 GTSNPN, CDR2 SVGIG (reference sequence). V was pared by 2 bases and J by 3 bases, with 14 bases of the junction left unmatched. As originally analysed: Estimation of nucleated cell counts was performed using reference gene primer amplification. Assay used: immunoSEQ multiplex PCR; TCRdb lists only in-frame clones, some missing. V, J and clone size reflect that table, while D and trimming were determined from the DNA. The sample lists under 350,000 clones, 83% occurring once. The material sequenced was peripheral blood. This receptor was obtained from a man between 60 and 75 years old who had recovered from COVID-19. The V and J genes are TRBV30 and TRBJ2-3; 7 positions agree with TRBD2. The CDR3 nucleotides are TGTGCCTGGAGTCATGGGGCGCAGGCTAGCGGTACAGATACGCAGTATTTT. Translating it yields CAWSHGAQASGTDTQYF.